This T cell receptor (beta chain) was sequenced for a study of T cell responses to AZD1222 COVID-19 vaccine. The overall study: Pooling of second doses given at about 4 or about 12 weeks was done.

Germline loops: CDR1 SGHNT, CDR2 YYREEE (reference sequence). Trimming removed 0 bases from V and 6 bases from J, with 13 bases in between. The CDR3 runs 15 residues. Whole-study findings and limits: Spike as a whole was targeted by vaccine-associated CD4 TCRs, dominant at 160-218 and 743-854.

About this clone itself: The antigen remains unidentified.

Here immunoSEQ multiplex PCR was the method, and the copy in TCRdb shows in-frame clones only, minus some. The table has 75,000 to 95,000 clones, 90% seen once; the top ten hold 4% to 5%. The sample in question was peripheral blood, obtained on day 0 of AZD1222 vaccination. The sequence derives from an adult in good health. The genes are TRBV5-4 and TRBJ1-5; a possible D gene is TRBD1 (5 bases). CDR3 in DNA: TGTGCCAGCAGCTTGGGTCCTGGGGCAGGTCAGCCCCAGCATTTT. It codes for CASSLGPGAGQPQHF.